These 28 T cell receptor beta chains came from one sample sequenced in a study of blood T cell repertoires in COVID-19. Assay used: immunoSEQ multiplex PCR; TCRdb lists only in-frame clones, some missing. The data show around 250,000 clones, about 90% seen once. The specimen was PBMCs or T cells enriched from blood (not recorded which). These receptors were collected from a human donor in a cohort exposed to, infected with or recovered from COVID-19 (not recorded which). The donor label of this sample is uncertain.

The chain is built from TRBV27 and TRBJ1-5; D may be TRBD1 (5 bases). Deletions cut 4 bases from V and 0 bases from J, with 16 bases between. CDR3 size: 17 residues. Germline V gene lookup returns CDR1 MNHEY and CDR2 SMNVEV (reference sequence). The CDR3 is CASSSLDSLLSNQPQHF. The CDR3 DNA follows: TGTGCCAGCAGTTCCCTTGACAGTCTTCTTAGCAATCAGCCCCAGCATTTT.

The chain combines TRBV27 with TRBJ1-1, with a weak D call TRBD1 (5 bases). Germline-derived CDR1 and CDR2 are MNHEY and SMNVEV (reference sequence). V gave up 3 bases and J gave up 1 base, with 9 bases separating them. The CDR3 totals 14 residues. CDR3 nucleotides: TGTGCCAGCAGTTTCGGGGGGTCGAACACTGAAGCTTTCTTT. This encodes CASSFGGSNTEAFF.

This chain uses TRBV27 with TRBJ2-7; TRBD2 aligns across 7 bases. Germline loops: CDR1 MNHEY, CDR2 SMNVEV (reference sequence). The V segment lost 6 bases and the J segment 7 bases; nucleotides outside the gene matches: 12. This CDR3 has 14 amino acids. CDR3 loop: CASSVSGLKGEQYF. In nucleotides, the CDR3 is TGTGCCAGCAGCGTCTCGGGACTAAAGGGAGAGCAGTACTTC.

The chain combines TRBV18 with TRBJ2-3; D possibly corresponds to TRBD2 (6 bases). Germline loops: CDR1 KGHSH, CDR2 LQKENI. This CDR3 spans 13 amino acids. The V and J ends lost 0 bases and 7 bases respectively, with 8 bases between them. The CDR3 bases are TGTGCCAGCTCACCACCGACTAGGAATACGCAGTATTTT. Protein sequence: CASSPPTRNTQYF.

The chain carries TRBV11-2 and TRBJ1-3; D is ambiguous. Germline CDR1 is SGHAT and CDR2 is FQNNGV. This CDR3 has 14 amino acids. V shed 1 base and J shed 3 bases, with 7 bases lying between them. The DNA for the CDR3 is TGTGCCAGCAGCTTAGTTATGAGTGGAAACACCATATATTTT. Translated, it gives CASSLVMSGNTIYF. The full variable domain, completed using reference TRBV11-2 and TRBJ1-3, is EAGVAQSPRYKIIEKRQSVAFWCNPISGHATLYWYQQILGQGPKLLIQFQNNGVVDDSQLPKDRFSAERLKGVDSTLKIQPAKLEDSAVYLCASSLVMSGNTIYFGEGSWLTVV.

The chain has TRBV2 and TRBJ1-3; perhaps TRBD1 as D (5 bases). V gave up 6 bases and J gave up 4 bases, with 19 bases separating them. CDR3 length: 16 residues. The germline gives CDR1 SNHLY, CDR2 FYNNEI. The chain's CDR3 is CASSTGTRSLGNTIYF. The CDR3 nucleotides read TGTGCCAGCAGCACCGGGACTAGGAGCCTAGGAAACACCATATATTTT.

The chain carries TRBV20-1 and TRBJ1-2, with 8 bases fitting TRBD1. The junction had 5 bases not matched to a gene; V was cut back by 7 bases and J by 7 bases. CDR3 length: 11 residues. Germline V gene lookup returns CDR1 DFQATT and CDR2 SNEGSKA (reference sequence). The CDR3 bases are TGCAGTGTGACAGGGGAAGGTGGCTACACCTTC. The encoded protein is CSVTGEGGYTF.

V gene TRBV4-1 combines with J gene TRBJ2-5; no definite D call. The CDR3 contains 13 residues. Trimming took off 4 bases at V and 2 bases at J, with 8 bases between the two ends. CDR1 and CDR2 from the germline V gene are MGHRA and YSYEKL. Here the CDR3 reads CASSRVIQETQYF. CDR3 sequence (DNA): TGCGCCAGCAGCCGCGTGATTCAAGAGACCCAGTACTTC.

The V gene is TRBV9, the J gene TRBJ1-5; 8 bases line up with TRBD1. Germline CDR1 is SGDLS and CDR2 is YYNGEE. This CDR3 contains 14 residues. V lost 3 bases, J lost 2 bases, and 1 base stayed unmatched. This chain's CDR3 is CASSAGGGNQPQHF. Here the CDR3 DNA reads TGTGCCAGCAGCGCAGGGGGCGGCAATCAGCCCCAGCATTTT.

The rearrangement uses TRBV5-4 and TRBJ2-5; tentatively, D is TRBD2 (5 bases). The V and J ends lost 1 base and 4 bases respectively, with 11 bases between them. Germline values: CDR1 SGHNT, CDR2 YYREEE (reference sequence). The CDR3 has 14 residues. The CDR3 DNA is TGTGCCAGCAGCTTGTACAGTGCGGGAGAGACCCAGTACTTC. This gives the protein CASSLYSAGETQYF.

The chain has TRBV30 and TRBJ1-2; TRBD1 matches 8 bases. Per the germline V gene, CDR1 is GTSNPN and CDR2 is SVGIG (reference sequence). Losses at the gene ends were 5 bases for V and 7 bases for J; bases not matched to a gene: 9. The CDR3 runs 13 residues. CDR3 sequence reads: CAWYGQGPSGYTF. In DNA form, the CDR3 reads TGTGCCTGGTACGGACAGGGCCCGAGTGGCTACACCTTC.

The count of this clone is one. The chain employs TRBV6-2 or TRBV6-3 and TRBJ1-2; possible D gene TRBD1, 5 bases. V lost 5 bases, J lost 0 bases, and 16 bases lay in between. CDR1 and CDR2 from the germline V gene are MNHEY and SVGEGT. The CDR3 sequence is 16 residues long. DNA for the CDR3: TGTGCCAGCAGTAAATGGGGGGGACGAACTAACTATGGCTACACCTTC. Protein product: CASSKWGGRTNYGYTF.

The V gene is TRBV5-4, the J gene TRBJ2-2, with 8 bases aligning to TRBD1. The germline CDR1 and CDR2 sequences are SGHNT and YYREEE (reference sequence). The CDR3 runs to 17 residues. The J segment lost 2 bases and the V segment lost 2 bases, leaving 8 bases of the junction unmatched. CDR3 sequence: CASSLNPGQENTGELFF. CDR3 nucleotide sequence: TGTGCCAGCAGCTTAAATCCGGGACAGGAAAACACCGGGGAGCTGTTTTTT.

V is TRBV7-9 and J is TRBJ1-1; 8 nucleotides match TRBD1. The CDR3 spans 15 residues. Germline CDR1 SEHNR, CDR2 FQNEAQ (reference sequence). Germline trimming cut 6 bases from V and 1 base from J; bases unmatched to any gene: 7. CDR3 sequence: CASRPTGGQNTEAFF. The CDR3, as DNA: TGTGCCAGCAGGCCAACAGGGGGTCAGAACACTGAAGCTTTCTTT. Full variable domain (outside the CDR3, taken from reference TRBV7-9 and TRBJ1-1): DTGVSQNPRHKITKRGQNVTFRCDPISEHNRLYWYRQTLGQGPEFLTYFQNEAQLEKSRLLSDRFSAERPKGSFSTLEIQRTEQGDSAMYLCASRPTGGQNTEAFFGQGTRLTVV.

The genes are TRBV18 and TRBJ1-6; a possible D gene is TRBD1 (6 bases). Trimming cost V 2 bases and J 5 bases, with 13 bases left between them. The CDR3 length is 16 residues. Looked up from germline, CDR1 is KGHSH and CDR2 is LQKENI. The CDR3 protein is CASSPSWTANNSPLHF. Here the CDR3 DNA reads TGTGCCAGCTCACCATCCTGGACAGCTAATAATTCACCCCTCCACTTT.

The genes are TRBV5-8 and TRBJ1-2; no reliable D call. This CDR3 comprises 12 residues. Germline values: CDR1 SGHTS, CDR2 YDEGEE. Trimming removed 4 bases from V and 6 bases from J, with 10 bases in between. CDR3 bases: TGTGCCAGCAGCCTGCGGTGGGATGGCTACACCTTC. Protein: CASSLRWDGYTF.

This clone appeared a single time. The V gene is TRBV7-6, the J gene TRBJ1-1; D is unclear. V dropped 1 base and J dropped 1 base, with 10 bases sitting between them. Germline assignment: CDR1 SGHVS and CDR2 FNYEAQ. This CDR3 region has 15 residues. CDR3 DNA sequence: TGTGCCAGCAGCTTAGGGGGAGGAAGGAACACTGAAGCTTTCTTT. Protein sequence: CASSLGGGRNTEAFF. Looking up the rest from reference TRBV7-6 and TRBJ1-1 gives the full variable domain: GAGVSQSPRYKVTKRGQDVALRCDPISGHVSLYWYRQALGQGPEFLTYFNYEAQQDKSGLPNDRFSAERPEGSISTLTIQRTEQRDSAMYRCASSLGGGRNTEAFFGQGTRLTVV.

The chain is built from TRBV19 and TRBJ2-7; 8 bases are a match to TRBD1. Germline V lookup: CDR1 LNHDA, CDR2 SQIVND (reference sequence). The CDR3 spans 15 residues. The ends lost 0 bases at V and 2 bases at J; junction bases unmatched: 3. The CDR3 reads CASSIDRGQAYEQYF. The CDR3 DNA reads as TGTGCCAGTAGTATAGACCGGGGACAGGCCTACGAGCAGTACTTC.

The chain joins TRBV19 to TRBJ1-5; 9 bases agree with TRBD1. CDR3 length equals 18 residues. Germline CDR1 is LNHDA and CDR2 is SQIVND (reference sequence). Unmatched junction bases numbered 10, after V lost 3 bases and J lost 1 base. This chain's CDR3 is CASSMLTTGGLSNQPQHF. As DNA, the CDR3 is TGTGCCAGTAGTATGCTAACGACAGGGGGATTGAGCAATCAGCCCCAGCATTTT.

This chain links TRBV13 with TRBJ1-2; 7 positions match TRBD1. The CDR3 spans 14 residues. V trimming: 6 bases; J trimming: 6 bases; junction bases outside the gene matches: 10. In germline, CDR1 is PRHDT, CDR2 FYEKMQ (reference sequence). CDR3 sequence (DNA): TGTGCCAGCAGAAAGGGGGCGCGCCCCCATGGCTACACCTTC. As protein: CASRKGARPHGYTF.

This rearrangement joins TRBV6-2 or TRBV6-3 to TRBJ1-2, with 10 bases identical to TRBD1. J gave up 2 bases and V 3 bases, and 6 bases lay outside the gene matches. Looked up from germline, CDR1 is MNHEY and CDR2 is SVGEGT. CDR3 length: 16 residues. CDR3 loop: CASSYGRQGANYGYTF. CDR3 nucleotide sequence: TGTGCCAGCAGTTATGGAAGACAGGGGGCAAACTATGGCTACACCTTC.

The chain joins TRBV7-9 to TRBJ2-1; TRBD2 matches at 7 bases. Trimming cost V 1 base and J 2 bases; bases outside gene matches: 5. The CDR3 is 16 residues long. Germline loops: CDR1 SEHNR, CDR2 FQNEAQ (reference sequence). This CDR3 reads CASSLVAGVTYNEQFF. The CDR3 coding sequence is TGTGCCAGCAGCTTAGTTGCGGGGGTAACCTACAATGAGCAGTTCTTC.

CDR3 in amino acids: CASSFRLAGGPDTQYF. The CDR3 nucleotides are TGTGCCAGCAGCTTCCGACTAGCGGGGGGGCCGGATACGCAGTATTTT. The gene calls are TRBV7-9 and TRBJ2-3; TRBD2 matches at 14 bases. Trimming cost V 3 bases and J 6 bases; bases outside gene matches: 5. This CDR3 has 16 residues. In germline, CDR1 is SEHNR, CDR2 FQNEAQ (reference sequence).

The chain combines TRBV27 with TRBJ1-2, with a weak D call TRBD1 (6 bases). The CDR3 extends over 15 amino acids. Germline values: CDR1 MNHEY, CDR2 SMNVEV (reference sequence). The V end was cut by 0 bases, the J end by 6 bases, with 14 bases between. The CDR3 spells CASSLSSSGVDGYTF. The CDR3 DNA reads TGTGCCAGCAGTTTATCCTCTTCAGGGGTAGATGGCTACACCTTC.

The CDR3 here is CASSLRGLGPYNSPLHF. The CDR3, as DNA: TGTGCCAGCAGCTTACGAGGGCTGGGTCCTTATAATTCACCCCTCCACTTT. V usage is TRBV13 and J usage is TRBJ1-6; D is unresolved. The CDR3 is 17 residues long. Per the germline V gene, CDR1 is PRHDT and CDR2 is FYEKMQ (reference sequence). V was trimmed by 2 bases and J by 4 bases, leaving 15 bases between them.

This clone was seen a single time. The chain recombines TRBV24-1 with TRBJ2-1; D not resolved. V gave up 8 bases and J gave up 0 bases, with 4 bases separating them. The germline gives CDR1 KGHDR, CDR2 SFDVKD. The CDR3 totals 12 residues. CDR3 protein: CATMSSYNEQFF. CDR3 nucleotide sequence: TGTGCCACCATGAGCTCCTACAATGAGCAGTTCTTC.

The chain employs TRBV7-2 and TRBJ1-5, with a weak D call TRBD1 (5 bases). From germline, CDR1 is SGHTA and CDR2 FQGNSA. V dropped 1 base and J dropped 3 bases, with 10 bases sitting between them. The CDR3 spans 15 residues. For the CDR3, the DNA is TGTGCCAGCAGCTTAGGCGGGGGAGACAATCAGCCCCAGCATTTT. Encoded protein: CASSLGGGDNQPQHF. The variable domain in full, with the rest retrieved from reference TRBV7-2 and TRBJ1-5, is GAGVSQSPSNKVTEKGKDVELRCDPISGHTALYWYRQSLGQGLEFLIYFQGNSAPDKSGLPSDRFSAERTGGSVSTLTIQRTQQEDSAVYLCASSLGGGDNQPQHFGDGTRLSIL.

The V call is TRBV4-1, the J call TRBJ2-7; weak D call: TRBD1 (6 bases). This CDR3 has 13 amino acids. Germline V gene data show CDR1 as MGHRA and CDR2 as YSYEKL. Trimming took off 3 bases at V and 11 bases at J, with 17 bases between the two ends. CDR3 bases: TGCGCCAGCAGCCAGTCAAGGGAACAGGGAAAGTACTTC. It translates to CASSQSREQGKYF.